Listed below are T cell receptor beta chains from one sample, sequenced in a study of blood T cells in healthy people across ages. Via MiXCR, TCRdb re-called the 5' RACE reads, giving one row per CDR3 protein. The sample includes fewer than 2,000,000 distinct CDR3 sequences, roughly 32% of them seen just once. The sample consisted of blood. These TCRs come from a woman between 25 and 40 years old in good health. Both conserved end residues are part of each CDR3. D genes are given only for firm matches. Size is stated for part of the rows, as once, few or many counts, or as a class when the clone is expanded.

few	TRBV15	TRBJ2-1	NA	TGTGCCACCTCCCCGACCCGCTCCTACAATGAGCAGTTCTTC	CATSPTRSYNEQFF
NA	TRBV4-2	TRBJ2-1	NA	TGTGCCAGCAGCCAAGATCGGAACTACAATGAGCAGTTCTTC	CASSQDRNYNEQFF
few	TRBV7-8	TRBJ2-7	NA	TGTGCCAGCACCCAGGGGACCTACGAGCAGTACTTC	CASTQGTYEQYF
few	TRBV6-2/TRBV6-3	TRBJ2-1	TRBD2	TGTGCCAGCAGTTACGTGGGACTACACAATGAGCAGTTCTTC	CASSYVGLHNEQFF
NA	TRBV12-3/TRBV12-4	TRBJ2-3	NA	TGTGCCAGCAGCCCACGGGAGAATGCGCAGTATTTT	CASSPRENAQYF
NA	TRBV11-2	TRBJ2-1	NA	TGTGCCAGCAGCTCGCTATCCTCTGAGCAGTTCTTC	CASSSLSSEQFF
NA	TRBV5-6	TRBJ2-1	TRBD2	TGTGCCAGCAGCACCTCCGGACTAGCGGGGGGGTACAATGAGCAGTTCTTC	CASSTSGLAGGYNEQFF
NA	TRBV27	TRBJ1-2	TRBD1	TGTGCCAGCAGTTTGGCAGGGGGTGGGGATGGCTACACCTTC	CASSLAGGGDGYTF
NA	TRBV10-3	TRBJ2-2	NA	TGTGCCATCAGCCCGAGCACGGGGCGGAACACCGGGGAGCTGTTTTTT	CAISPSTGRNTGELFF
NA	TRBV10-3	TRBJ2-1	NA	TGTGCCATCAGTGCATTAACCAGGAGTTCCTACAATGAGCAGTTCTTC	CAISALTRSSYNEQFF
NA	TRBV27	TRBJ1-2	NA	TGTGCCATCAAGTCGCCTGCCGGAGGCTACACCTTC	CAIKSPAGGYTF
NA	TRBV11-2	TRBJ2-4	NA	TGTGCCAGCAGCTTAGCAATCGGGAGCAACATTCAGTACTTC	CASSLAIGSNIQYF
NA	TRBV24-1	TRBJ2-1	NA	TGTGCCACCAGTGATTACTCCGGGACGGCCTACAATGAGCAGTTCTTC	CATSDYSGTAYNEQFF